This T cell receptor (beta chain) was found in a study of long-term antiretroviral therapy in people with HIV. Cryopreserved PBMC numbered about 1-10 million per sample before DNA extraction. Points from the study as a whole: Repertoires from HIV showed CDR3 length ranges narrower than those of controls. Despite increasing after ART, diversity remained lower than that of transplant donor controls.

Concerning this clone: Its antigen is not known.

An immunoSEQ assay, version v3.0, was performed at survey level. Per sample, sequencing targeted roughly 35,000-50,000 T-cell genomes. TCRdb's table, derived via immunoSEQ multiplex PCR, lists solely in-frame clones and lacks some. The sample has tens of thousands of clones, around 90% seen once. The CDR3 runs 15 residues. Trimming removed 5 bases at V and 1 base at J, with 15 bases between. The V gene's germline CDR1 is SGHAT and CDR2 FQNNGV. The V gene is TRBV11-2, the J gene TRBJ2-7, with D tentatively TRBD1 or TRBD2 (5 bases each). The clonotype originates from a man between 25 and 39 years old with HIV. Sequencing was performed on unsorted PBMCs, taken almost 4.6 years after starting antiretroviral therapy. This CDR3 reads CASSTSGTESYEQYF. The CDR3 DNA reads as TGTGCCAGCAGCACCTCCGGGACGGAATCCTACGAGCAGTACTTC.